The clone carrying this TCR beta chain came up once. Its antigen is unidentified. The record originates from a study of T cells in localized non-small cell lung cancer. The study's findings and limits: Tumor showed lower T cell clonality than uninvolved adjacent lung, where it was highest.

The junction had 8 bases not matched to a gene; V was cut back by 4 bases and J by 5 bases. The CDR3 spans 15 residues. The germline gives CDR1 SGHRS, CDR2 YFSETQ. The assay was immunoSEQ multiplex PCR, and TCRdb's table has in-frame clones only and misses some. Found here are about 3,700 clones, around a quarter of them singletons; the top ten hold over 7.5%. The sample was lung tumor tissue, taken before any cancer treatment. This TCR was sampled from a woman aged 40-70 years with stage I lung adenocarcinoma. The chain combines TRBV5-1 with TRBJ1-1, with 10 bases matching TRBD1. In DNA, the CDR3 is TGCGCCAGCAGCCAAGTGACAGGGGGCGTTACTGAAGCTTTCTTT. Its translation: CASSQVTGGVTEAFF.